This is a list of T cell receptor beta chains from one sample in a study of shared clonotypes between healthy human individuals. The assay was immunoSEQ multiplex PCR, and TCRdb's table has in-frame clones only and misses some. The repertoire holds around 700,000 clones, more than 70% seen once, with around 1.7% in the top ten. The material sequenced was memory CD4+ T cells sorted from blood. The receptors stem from a woman aged 25 to 39 in good health. The CDR3 runs from the conserved cysteine through the conserved F or W. The D gene is left open where the match is weak. Rows give clone size only sometimes, using once, few, many, or a class for an expanded clone.

d_call	v_call	clone_size	j_call	cdr3_aa	cdr3_nt
TRBD2	TRBV5-4	few	TRBJ2-1	CASSQQLAEGNEQFF	TGTGCCAGCAGCCAACAGCTAGCGGAGGGTAATGAGCAGTTCTTC
-	TRBV5-1	-	TRBJ1-1	CASSLGARRGDEAFF	TGCGCCAGCAGCTTGGGGGCGAGGAGGGGTGATGAAGCTTTCTTT
-	TRBV27	-	TRBJ1-2	CASRPSWVGGYTF	TGTGCCAGCAGACCCTCTTGGGTGGGGGGCTACACCTTC
TRBD2	TRBV7-8	-	TRBJ2-1	CASSPGTSGRKGNEQFF	TGTGCCAGCAGCCCCGGGACTAGCGGGAGAAAGGGGAATGAGCAGTTCTTC
TRBD1	TRBV28	-	TRBJ1-1	CASSLYGTGLNTEAFF	TGTGCCAGCAGTTTATATGGGACAGGTTTAAACACTGAAGCTTTCTTT
TRBD2	TRBV11-2	-	TRBJ2-7	CASSPGLAGMEQYF	TGTGCCAGCAGCCCCGGACTAGCGGGGATGGAGCAGTACTTC
-	TRBV2	-	TRBJ2-5	CASRVPGTRETQYF	TGTGCCAGCAGGGTCCCCGGGACAAGGGAGACCCAGTACTTC
TRBD1	TRBV11-3	few	TRBJ2-2	CASGPGTGVTGELFF	TGTGCCAGCGGCCCCGGGACAGGGGTAACCGGGGAGCTGTTTTTT
TRBD1	TRBV28	-	TRBJ1-5	CASGLGTVSYSNQPQHF	TGTGCCAGCGGGCTCGGGACAGTCTCTTATAGCAATCAGCCCCAGCATTTT
TRBD1	TRBV18	-	TRBJ1-1	CASSPGQGYTEAFF	TGTGCCAGCTCACCGGGACAGGGGTACACTGAAGCTTTCTTT
-	TRBV7-9	-	TRBJ2-3	CASGQEDTQYF	TGTGCCAGCGGGCAAGAGGATACGCAGTATTTT
-	TRBV27	-	TRBJ2-1	CASSFRDLEWFF	TGTGCCAGCAGTTTTAGGGACCTCGAGTGGTTCTTC
-	TRBV9	few	TRBJ1-3	CASSSSWVGNTIYF	TGTGCCAGCAGCTCGAGCTGGGTTGGAAACACCATATATTTT
-	TRBV19	-	TRBJ2-3	CASSIGTQNTDTQYF	TGTGCCAGTAGTATAGGGACCCAGAACACAGATACGCAGTATTTT
TRBD1	TRBV28	-	TRBJ1-2	CASSLRQGNYGYTF	TGTGCCAGCAGTTTGCGACAGGGGAACTATGGCTACACCTTC
-	TRBV5-1	-	TRBJ1-4	CASSLGRGGEKLFF	TGCGCCAGCAGCTTGGGCAGGGGTGGAGAAAAACTGTTTTTT
-	TRBV5-4	-	TRBJ2-3	CASSLGAYTDTQYF	TGTGCCAGCAGCTTGGGGGCCTACACAGATACGCAGTATTTT
TRBD1	TRBV5-1	-	TRBJ1-4	CASSLRGQGRGFNEKLFF	TGCGCCAGCAGCTTGAGGGGACAGGGAAGAGGGTTTAATGAAAAACTGTTTTTT
-	TRBV18	-	TRBJ2-7	CASSPSEGSYEQYF	TGTGCCAGCTCACCATCGGAGGGGTCCTACGAGCAGTACTTC
TRBD1	TRBV27	-	TRBJ2-7	CASSFRGTGELEQYF	TGTGCCAGCAGTTTTCGGGGGACAGGGGAGCTGGAGCAGTACTTC